This entry is about one TCR beta chain. Its antigen remains unknown. Noted time point: inflamed ileum from the surgical specimen. The sample is drawn from a study of T cell repertoires in ileal Crohn's disease. Regarding the study as a whole: All patients with clonality above 26.8% had endoscopic recurrence.

Clones were read by immunoSEQ multiplex PCR, and TCRdb kept only the in-frame ones, dropping some. The sample holds about 5,200 clones, around 80% seen once. The CDR3 is 12 residues long. The germline V gene has CDR1 WSHSY and CDR2 SAAADI. With 3 bases removed from V and 4 bases from J, the gap between germline ends came to 7 bases. The rearrangement joins TRBV10-2 to TRBJ2-7, with no clear D. The sample consisted of ileal tissue. The sequence was collected from an adult with Crohn's disease. CDR3 loop: CASSEGGYEQYF. Here the CDR3 DNA reads TGCGCCAGCAGTGAAGGCGGATACGAGCAGTACTTC.